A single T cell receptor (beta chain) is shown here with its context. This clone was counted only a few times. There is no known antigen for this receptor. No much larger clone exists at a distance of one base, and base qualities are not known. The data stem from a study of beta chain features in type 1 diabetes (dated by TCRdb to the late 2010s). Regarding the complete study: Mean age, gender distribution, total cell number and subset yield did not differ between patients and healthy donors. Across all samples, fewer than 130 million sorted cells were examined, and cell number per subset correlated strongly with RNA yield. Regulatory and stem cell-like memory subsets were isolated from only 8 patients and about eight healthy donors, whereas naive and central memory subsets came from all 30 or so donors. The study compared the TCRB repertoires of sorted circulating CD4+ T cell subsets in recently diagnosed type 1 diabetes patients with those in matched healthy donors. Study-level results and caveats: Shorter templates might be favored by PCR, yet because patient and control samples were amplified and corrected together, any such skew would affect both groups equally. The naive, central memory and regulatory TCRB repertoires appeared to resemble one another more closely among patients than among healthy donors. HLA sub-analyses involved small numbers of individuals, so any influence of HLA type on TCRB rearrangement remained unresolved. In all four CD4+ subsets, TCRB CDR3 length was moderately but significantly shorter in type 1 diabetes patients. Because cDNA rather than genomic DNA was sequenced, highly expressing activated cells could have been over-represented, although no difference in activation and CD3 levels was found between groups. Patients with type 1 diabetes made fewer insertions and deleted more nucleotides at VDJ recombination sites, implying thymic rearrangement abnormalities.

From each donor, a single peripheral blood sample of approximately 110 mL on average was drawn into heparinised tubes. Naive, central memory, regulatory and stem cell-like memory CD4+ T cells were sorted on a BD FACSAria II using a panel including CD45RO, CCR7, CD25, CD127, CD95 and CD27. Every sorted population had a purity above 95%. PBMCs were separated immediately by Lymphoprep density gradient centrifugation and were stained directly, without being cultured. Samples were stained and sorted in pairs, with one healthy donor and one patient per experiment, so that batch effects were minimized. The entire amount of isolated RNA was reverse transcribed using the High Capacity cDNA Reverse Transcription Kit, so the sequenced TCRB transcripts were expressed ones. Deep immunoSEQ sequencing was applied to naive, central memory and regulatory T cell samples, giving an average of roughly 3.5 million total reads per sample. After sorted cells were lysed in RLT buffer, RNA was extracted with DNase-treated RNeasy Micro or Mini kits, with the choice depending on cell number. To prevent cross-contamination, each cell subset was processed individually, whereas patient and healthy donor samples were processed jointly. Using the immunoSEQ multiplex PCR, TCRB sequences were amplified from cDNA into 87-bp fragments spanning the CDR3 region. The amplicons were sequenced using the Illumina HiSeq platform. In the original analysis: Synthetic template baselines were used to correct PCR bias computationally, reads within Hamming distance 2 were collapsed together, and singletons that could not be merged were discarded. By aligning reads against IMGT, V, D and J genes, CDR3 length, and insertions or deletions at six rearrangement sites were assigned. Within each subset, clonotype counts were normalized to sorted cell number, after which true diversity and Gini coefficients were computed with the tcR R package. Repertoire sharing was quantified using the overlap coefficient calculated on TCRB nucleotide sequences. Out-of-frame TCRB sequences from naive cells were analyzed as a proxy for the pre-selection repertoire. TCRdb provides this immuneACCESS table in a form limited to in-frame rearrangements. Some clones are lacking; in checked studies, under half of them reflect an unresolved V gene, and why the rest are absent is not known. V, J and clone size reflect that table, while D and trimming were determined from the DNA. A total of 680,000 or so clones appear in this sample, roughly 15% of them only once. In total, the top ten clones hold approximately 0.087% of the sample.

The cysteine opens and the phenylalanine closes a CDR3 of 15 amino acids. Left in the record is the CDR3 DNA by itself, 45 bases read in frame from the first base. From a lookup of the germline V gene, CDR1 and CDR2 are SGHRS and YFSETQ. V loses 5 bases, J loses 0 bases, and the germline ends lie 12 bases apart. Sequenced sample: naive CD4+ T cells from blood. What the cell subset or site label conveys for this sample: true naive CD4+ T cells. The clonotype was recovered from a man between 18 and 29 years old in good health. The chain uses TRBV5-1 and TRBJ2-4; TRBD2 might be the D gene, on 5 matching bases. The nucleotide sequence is TGCGCCAGCAGGCAGGACTCTCTAGCCAAAAACATTCAGTACTTC. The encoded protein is CASRQDSLAKNIQYF.